Sequencing of this TCR beta chain was carried out in a study of beta chain features in type 1 diabetes. Whole-study findings and limits: Moderately but significantly shorter TCRB CDR3s were found in Type 1 diabetes patients in all four CD4+ subsets. When VDJ junctions were examined, type 1 diabetes patients showed fewer insertions and more deletions.

CDR3 size: 12 residues. V was trimmed by 1 base and J by 4 bases, leaving 4 bases between them. Germline V gives CDR1 SNHLY, CDR2 FYNNEI. The investigators reverse transcribed all of the isolated RNA, so they sequenced expressed TCRB transcripts. TCRdb's copy holds only in-frame clones and misses some; the assay was immunoSEQ multiplex PCR. The sample gives some 150,000 clones, under 60% of which show up once; approximately 0.4% is in the top ten. This clone was counted a few times. Its target is not known. This chain joins TRBV2 and TRBJ1-2; no firm D call. The receptor's source is a man aged 18 to 35 in good health. The sample comprised Tregs from blood. The CDR3 protein is CASSEGAYGYTF. The CDR3 DNA reads TGTGCCAGCAGTGAAGGGGCCTATGGCTACACCTTC. Based on the CDR3 plus reference TRBV2 and TRBJ1-2, the full variable domain is EPEVTQTPSHQVTQMGQEVILRCVPISNHLYFYWYRQILGQKVEFLVSFYNNEISEKSEIFDDQFSVERPDGSNFTLKIRSTKLEDSAMYFCASSEGAYGYTFGSGTRLTVV.